The 4 T cell receptor beta chains given below trace back to one sample, sequenced in a study of blood T cell repertoires in COVID-19. Assay: immunoSEQ multiplex PCR; the TCRdb copy retains only in-frame clones and omits some. In the table there are 300,000 to 500,000 clones, roughly 88% of which are singletons. The sequenced material came from PBMCs or T cells enriched from blood (not recorded which). Source of these receptors: a woman in her thirties with acute COVID-19.

The gene calls are TRBV29-1 and TRBJ1-6; perhaps TRBD1 as D (5 bases). Trimming took 5 bases from V and 14 from J, leaving 10 bases between them. The CDR3 is made up of 10 amino acids. Germline V lookup: CDR1 SQVTM, CDR2 ANQGSEA. In nucleotides, the CDR3 is TGCAGCGTTTGGGCGGGGGCCCTCCACTTT. Residues: CSVWAGALHF.

The chain recombines TRBV25-1 with TRBJ1-6, with no clear D. The ends were cut back, 6 bases at V and 7 bases at J, with 10 bases in the middle. CDR1 and CDR2 from the germline V gene are MGHDK and SYGVNS. This CDR3 has 13 amino acids. CDR3 coding DNA: TGTGCCAGCAGGTCGCAGTCCAATTCACCCCTCCACTTT. Encoded protein: CASRSQSNSPLHF.

The chain links TRBV6-5 to TRBJ2-1; 7 nucleotides align to TRBD2. The CDR3 runs 13 residues. Germline V gene lookup returns CDR1 MNHEY and CDR2 SVGAGI. V shed 5 bases, J shed 3 bases, and the junction held 1 base outside the gene matches. The CDR3, as DNA: TGTGCCAGCAGTCGGGACTACTACAATGAGCAGTTCTTC. Residues: CASSRDYYNEQFF.

For this clone: Other DNA sequences in this sample translate to the same CDR3. The chain is built from TRBV5-1 and TRBJ2-5; D is possibly TRBD2 (5 bases). With 0 bases removed from V and 0 bases from J, the gap between germline ends came to 6 bases. The germline gives CDR1 SGHRS, CDR2 YFSETQ. The CDR3 runs 14 residues. The chain's CDR3 is CASSLAGNQETQYF. DNA for the CDR3: TGCGCCAGCAGCTTGGCCGGGAACCAAGAGACCCAGTACTTC.